The 8 T cell receptor beta chains listed next were all sequenced from one sample in a study of cytomegalovirus exposure and HLA in healthy donors. PCR involved 60 Vbeta and 13 Jbeta primers. Only in-frame clones appear in the TCRdb table, and some are missing; sequencing was by immunoSEQ multiplex PCR. This table has 55,000 to 75,000 clones, around 87% appearing once. Sequenced material: PBMCs. All receptors derive from a man younger than 35 in good health and CMV-seronegative.

The J gene is TRBJ2-3, the V gene TRBV28; D gene uncertain. The length of the CDR3 is 14 residues. CDR1 is MDHEN, CDR2 SYDVKM, per germline. V lost 6 bases and J 0 bases, leaving 10 bases between the germline ends. CDR3: CASSPVVSTDTQYF. For the CDR3, the DNA is TGTGCCAGCAGCCCCGTAGTGAGCACAGATACGCAGTATTTT.

The chain is built from TRBV30 and TRBJ1-1, with a tentative D call TRBD1 (5 bases). The CDR3 is 12 residues long. Germline CDR1 and CDR2: GTSNPN and SVGIG (reference sequence). The ends were cut back, 4 bases at V and 7 bases at J, with 13 bases in the middle. The DNA of the CDR3 is TGTGCCTGGACCGGGCAGGGTGATGAAGCTTTCTTT. This encodes CAWTGQGDEAFF.

The chain has TRBV9 and TRBJ1-3; D gene ambiguous. The CDR3 length is 15 residues. Per germline, CDR1 SGDLS and CDR2 YYNGEE. Trimming removed 4 bases from V and 0 bases from J, with 11 bases in between. CDR3 protein: CASSREAASGNTIYF. CDR3 bases: TGTGCCAGCAGCCGGGAGGCGGCCTCTGGAAACACCATATATTTT. Full variable domain (rest looked up from reference TRBV9 and TRBJ1-3): DSGVTQTPKHLITATGQRVTLRCSPRSGDLSVYWYQQSLDQGLQFLIQYYNGEERAKGNILERFSAQQFPDLHSELNLSSLELGDSALYFCASSREAASGNTIYFGEGSWLTVV.

The chain uses TRBV5-1 and TRBJ1-6; D is undetermined. The CDR3 runs 13 residues. Germline-derived CDR1 and CDR2 are SGHRS and YFSETQ. The V end was cut by 4 bases, the J end by 7 bases, with 9 bases between. This CDR3 reads CASSRGLNSPLHF. The CDR3 coding sequence is TGCGCCAGCAGCCGCGGCCTCAATTCACCCCTCCACTTT.

This clone was observed once. This chain joins TRBV25-1 and TRBJ2-5, with 10 positions matching TRBD1. Germline lookup yields CDR1 MGHDK and CDR2 SYGVNS. The CDR3 runs to 15 residues. The V segment lost 6 bases and the J segment 5 bases; nucleotides outside the gene matches: 9. CDR3 amino acids: CASRGDRGGVETQYF. CDR3 in DNA: TGTGCCAGCAGAGGGGACAGGGGCGGTGTGGAGACCCAGTACTTC.

For the CDR3, the DNA is TGTGCCAGCAGTAACATGTCACCCCTCCACTTT. Its translation: CASSNMSPLHF. This chain joins TRBV2 and TRBJ1-6; no clear D gene. The germline gives CDR1 SNHLY, CDR2 FYNNEI. The germline V and J ends were trimmed by 5 bases and 10 bases, with 6 bases remaining between them. The CDR3 loop spans 11 amino acids. Full variable domain (rest looked up from reference TRBV2 and TRBJ1-6): EPEVTQTPSHQVTQMGQEVILRCVPISNHLYFYWYRQILGQKVEFLVSFYNNEISEKSEIFDDQFSVERPDGSNFTLKIRSTKLEDSAMYFCASSNMSPLHFGNGTRLTVT.

The chain combines TRBV10-3 with TRBJ2-2, with D perhaps TRBD1 (6 bases). Germline CDR1 is ENHRY and CDR2 is SYGVKD. V was clipped by 10 bases and J by 7 bases, with 10 bases between them. CDR3 length equals 11 residues. The CDR3 DNA reads as TGTGCCACACAGGGCAACGGGGAGCTGTTTTTT. Translated: CATQGNGELFF.

The chain is built from TRBV6-1 and TRBJ2-1; D perhaps matches TRBD2 (7 bases). CDR1 and CDR2 (germline): MNHNS, SASEGT. The length of the CDR3 is 15 residues. V was trimmed by 5 bases and J by 2 bases, leaving 13 bases between them. The CDR3 protein is CASSREGGAYNEQFF. CDR3 sequence (DNA): TGTGCCAGCAGTCGGGAAGGGGGGGCCTACAATGAGCAGTTCTTC.